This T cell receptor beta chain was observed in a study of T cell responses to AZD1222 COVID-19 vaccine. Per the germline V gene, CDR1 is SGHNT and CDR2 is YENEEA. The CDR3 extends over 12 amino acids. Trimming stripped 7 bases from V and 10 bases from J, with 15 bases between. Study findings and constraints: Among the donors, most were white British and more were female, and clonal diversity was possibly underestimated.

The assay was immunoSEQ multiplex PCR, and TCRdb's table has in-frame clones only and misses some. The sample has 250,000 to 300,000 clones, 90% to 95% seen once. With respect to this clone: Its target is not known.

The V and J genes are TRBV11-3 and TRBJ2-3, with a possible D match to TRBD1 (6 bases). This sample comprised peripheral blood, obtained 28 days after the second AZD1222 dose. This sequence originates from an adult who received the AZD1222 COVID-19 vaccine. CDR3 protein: CASTKDSGPQYF. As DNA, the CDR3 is TGTGCCAGCACCAAGGACAGTGGACCGCAGTATTTT.